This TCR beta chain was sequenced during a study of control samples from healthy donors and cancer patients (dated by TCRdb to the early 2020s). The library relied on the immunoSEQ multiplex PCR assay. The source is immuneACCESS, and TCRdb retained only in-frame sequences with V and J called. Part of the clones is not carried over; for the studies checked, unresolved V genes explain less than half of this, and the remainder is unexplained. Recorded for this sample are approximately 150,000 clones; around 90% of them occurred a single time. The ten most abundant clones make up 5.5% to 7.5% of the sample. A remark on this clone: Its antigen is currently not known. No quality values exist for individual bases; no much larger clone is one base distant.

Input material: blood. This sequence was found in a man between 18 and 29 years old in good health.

The CDR3 amino acid sequence is: CATSDRRDQPQHF. The DNA sequence reads TGTGCCACCAGTGATAGGAGGGATCAGCCCCAGCATTTT. Here the chain combines TRBV24-1 and TRBJ1-5; the D gene is not confidently resolved. The CDR3 sequence holds 13 residues, the cysteine and phenylalanine included. Here the CDR3 DNA is all that survives: 39 bases in frame from base 1. The germline V gene supplies CDR1 KGHDR and CDR2 SFDVKD. The junction carries 7 bases between V and J, which are trimmed by 3 bases and 5 bases respectively.